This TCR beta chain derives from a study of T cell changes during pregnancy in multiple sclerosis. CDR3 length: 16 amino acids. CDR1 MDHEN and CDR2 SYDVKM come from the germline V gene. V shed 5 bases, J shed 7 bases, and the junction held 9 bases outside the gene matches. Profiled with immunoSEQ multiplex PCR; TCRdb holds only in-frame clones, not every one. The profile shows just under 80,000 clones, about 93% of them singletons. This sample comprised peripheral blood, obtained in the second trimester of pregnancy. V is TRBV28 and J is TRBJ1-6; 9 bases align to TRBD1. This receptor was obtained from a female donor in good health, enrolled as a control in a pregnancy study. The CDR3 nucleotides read TGTGCCAGCAGTAAAGGGACAGGGAGTTACAATTCACCCCTCCACTTT. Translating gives CASSKGTGSYNSPLHF.